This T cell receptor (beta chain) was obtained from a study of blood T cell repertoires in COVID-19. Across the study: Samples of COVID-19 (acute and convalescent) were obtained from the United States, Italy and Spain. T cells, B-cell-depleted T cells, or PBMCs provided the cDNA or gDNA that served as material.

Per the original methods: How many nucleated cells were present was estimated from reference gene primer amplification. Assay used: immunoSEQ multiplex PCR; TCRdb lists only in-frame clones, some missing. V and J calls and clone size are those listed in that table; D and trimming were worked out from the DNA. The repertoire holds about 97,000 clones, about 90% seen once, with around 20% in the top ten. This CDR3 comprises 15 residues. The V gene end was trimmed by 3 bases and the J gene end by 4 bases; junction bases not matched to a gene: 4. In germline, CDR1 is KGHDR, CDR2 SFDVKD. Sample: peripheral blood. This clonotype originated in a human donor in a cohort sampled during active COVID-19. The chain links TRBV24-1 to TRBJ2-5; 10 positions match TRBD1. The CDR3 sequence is CATSDGTGEGETQYF. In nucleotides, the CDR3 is TGTGCCACCAGTGATGGGACAGGGGAAGGAGAGACCCAGTACTTC.